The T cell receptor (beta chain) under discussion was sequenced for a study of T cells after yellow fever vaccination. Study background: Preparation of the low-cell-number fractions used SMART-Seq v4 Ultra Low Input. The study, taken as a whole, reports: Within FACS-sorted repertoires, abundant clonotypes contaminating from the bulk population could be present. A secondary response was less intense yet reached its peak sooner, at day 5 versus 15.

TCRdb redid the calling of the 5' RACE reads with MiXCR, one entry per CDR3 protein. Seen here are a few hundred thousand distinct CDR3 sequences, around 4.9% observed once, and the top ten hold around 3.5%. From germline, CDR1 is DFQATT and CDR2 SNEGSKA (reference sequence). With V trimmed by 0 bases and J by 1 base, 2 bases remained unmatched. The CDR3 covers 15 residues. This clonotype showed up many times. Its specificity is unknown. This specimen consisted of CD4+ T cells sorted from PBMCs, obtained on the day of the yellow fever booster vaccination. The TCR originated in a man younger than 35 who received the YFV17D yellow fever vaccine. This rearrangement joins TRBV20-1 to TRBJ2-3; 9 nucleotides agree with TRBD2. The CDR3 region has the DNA TGCAGTGCTAGAGATATAGCGGGGGGCACAGATACGCAGTATTTT. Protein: CSARDIAGGTDTQYF.